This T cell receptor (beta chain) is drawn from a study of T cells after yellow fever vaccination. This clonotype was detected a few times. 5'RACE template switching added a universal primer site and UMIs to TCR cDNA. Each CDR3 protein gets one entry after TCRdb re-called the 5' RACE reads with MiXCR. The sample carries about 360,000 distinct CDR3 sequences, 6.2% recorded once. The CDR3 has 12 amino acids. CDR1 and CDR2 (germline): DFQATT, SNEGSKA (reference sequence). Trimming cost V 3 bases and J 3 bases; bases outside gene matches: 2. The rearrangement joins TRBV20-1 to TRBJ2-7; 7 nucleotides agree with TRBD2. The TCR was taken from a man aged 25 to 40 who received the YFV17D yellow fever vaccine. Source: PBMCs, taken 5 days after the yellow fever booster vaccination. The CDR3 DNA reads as TGCAGTGCTAGGCGGGAGAACTACGAGCAGTACTTC. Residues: CSARRENYEQYF.